What follows describes a single T cell receptor (beta chain). The antigen is not known. Sequencing was performed with immunoSEQ multiplex PCR; in TCRdb, only in-frame clones are kept and a portion is missing. The sample has roughly 120,000 clones; approximately 95% are singletons. This specimen belongs to a study of graft-versus-host responses after intestinal transplantation. Germline V CDR1 and CDR2: MDHEN, SYDVKM. This CDR3 region has 13 residues. The V end was cut by 8 bases, the J end by 6 bases, with 14 bases between. Sequencing used unstimulated CD4+ T cells sorted from spleen or lymph node cells, obtained before intestinal transplant. The TCR was taken from a human donor who received an intestinal transplant. The J gene is TRBJ2-1, the V gene TRBV28; D gene unclear. CDR3 in DNA: TGTGCCAGCTGGGATCCCCCGGGCAATGAGCAGTTCTTC. It translates to CASWDPPGNEQFF.